Given below is one TCR beta chain in context. Produced via immunoSEQ multiplex PCR; TCRdb's table is partial and in-frame only. The repertoire holds roughly 13,000 clones, 73% seen once, with roughly 3% in the top ten. This sample is part of a study of neoadjuvant anti-PD-1 for oral cavity cancer. The germline V gene encodes CDR1 MGHRA and CDR2 YSYEKL. This CDR3 is 16 amino acids long. V was cut by 2 bases and J by 3 bases, with 16 bases left in between. The source of this sequence is a person aged 40 to 85 with oral cavity squamous cell carcinoma. The source material was PBMCs, sampled before nivolumab (anti-PD-1) treatment. The V and J genes are TRBV4-1 and TRBJ2-5; tentatively, D is TRBD2 (6 bases). The CDR3 region is CASSQTPGLTEETQYF. The CDR3 DNA reads as TGCGCCAGCAGCCAAACCCCTGGACTAACCGAAGAGACCCAGTACTTC.